The 24 T cell receptor beta chains presented below share a single source sample, sequenced in a study of blood T cell repertoires in COVID-19. TCRdb's copy holds only in-frame clones and misses some; the assay was immunoSEQ multiplex PCR. The sample includes 150,000 to 200,000 clones, 70% to 80% of them seen just once. The sample was peripheral blood. The receptors derive from a man between 60 and 75 years old with acute or convalescent COVID-19.

This chain uses TRBV9 with TRBJ1-1, with unresolved D. Germline V gives CDR1 SGDLS, CDR2 YYNGEE. V lost 4 bases and J 8 bases, leaving 12 bases between the germline ends. This CDR3 is built from 12 residues. The chain's CDR3 is CASSTSGGEAFF. CDR3 bases: TGTGCCAGCAGCACCTCAGGCGGGGAAGCTTTCTTT. The complete variable domain, with remaining parts taken from reference TRBV9 and TRBJ1-1, reads DSGVTQTPKHLITATGQRVTLRCSPRSGDLSVYWYQQSLDQGLQFLIQYYNGEERAKGNILERFSAQQFPDLHSELNLSSLELGDSALYFCASSTSGGEAFFGQGTRLTVV.

The chain has TRBV19 and TRBJ1-5; tentative D call: TRBD1 (5 bases). V lost 10 bases and J 0 bases, leaving 16 bases between the germline ends. This CDR3 has 15 residues. Germline lookup yields CDR1 LNHDA and CDR2 SQIVND (reference sequence). The CDR3 DNA follows: TGTGCCACCAGGGCAGGGTTCTATAGCAATCAGCCCCAGCATTTT. Its translation: CATRAGFYSNQPQHF.

The rearrangement links TRBV11-2 to TRBJ2-5; 7 bases agree with TRBD2. The CDR3 is 13 residues long. Trimming removed 8 bases from V and 4 bases from J; junction bases left unmatched: 7. The germline V gene encodes CDR1 SGHAT and CDR2 FQNNGV. This CDR3 reads CASSEAGVETQYF. CDR3 sequence (DNA): TGTGCCAGCTCTGAGGCGGGGGTAGAGACCCAGTACTTC.

This chain uses TRBV3-1 (or the pseudogene TRBV3-2) with TRBJ2-3; 8 nucleotides match TRBD2. Germline CDR1 reads LGHDT; CDR2 reads YNNKEL (reference sequence). V shed 2 bases, J shed 0 bases, and the junction held 10 bases outside the gene matches. This CDR3 comprises 18 residues. CDR3 coding DNA: TGTGCCAGCAGCCAAAACCCCTATAGCGGGGAAAGCACAGATACGCAGTATTTT. This codes for CASSQNPYSGESTDTQYF.

The rearrangement joins TRBV2 to TRBJ2-5; no definite D call. V was trimmed by 4 bases and J by 2 bases, leaving 8 bases between them. Germline V gene sequence: CDR1 SNHLY, CDR2 FYNNEI. The CDR3 has 13 amino acids. CDR3 residues: CASSVWQQETQYF. CDR3 nucleotides: TGTGCCAGCAGTGTTTGGCAGCAAGAGACCCAGTACTTC.

This clone was detected only a few times. The chain employs TRBV7-2 and TRBJ1-2, with D maybe TRBD1 (5 bases). The CDR3 consists of 14 residues. The V gene lost 0 bases and the J gene lost 6 bases, with 11 bases spanning the gap. The germline V gene encodes CDR1 SGHTA and CDR2 FQGNSA. This chain's CDR3 is CASSLAQGAHGYTF. CDR3 nucleotides: TGTGCCAGCAGCTTAGCCCAGGGCGCCCATGGCTACACCTTC.

V and J are TRBV30 and TRBJ2-5; 12 bases agree with TRBD2. CDR3 size: 17 residues. J lost 5 bases, V lost 1 base, and 11 bases had no gene match. Germline lookup yields CDR1 GTSNPN and CDR2 SVGIG (reference sequence). CDR3: CAWSDSPSGGAGETQYF. The CDR3 DNA sequence: TGTGCCTGGAGTGATTCTCCTAGCGGGGGGGCCGGTGAGACCCAGTACTTC.

The rearrangement uses TRBV5-1 and TRBJ1-3; the match to TRBD1 covers 12 bases. The J segment lost 4 bases and the V segment lost 4 bases, leaving 6 bases of the junction unmatched. The germline CDR1 and CDR2 sequences are SGHRS and YFSETQ. This CDR3 spans 16 amino acids. The CDR3 sequence: CASSRGQGAQGNTIYF. CDR3 coding DNA: TGCGCCAGCAGCCGGGGACAGGGGGCGCAAGGAAACACCATATATTTT.

The rearrangement uses TRBV6-5 and TRBJ2-7; 9 bases are a match to TRBD1. The CDR3 sequence is 15 residues long. V lost 3 bases, J lost 1 base, and 4 bases stayed unmatched. Germline CDR1 and CDR2: MNHEY and SVGAGI. CDR3 in amino acids: CASSYGGQGSYEQYF. For the CDR3, the DNA is TGTGCCAGCAGTTATGGGGGACAGGGATCCTACGAGCAGTACTTC.

V is TRBV5-1 and J is TRBJ2-7; perhaps TRBD2 as D (5 bases). Germline values: CDR1 SGHRS, CDR2 YFSETQ. V shed 7 bases and J shed 0 bases, with 14 bases lying between them. This CDR3 is built from 14 residues. CDR3 coding DNA: TGCGCCAGCGGACTCGATCGAAACTCCTACGAGCAGTACTTC. Amino acid sequence: CASGLDRNSYEQYF.

The V and J genes are TRBV6-5 and TRBJ1-6; D call uncertain. The length of the CDR3 is 15 residues. The germline V gene encodes CDR1 MNHEY and CDR2 SVGAGI. V was pared by 5 bases and J by 9 bases, with 17 bases between. CDR3: CASSPRTAEGSPLHF. The DNA for the CDR3 is TGTGCCAGCAGTCCCCGGACCGCGGAGGGTTCACCCCTCCACTTT.

The V gene is TRBV29-1, the J gene TRBJ1-1; 9 bases map to TRBD1. The length of the CDR3 is 13 residues. With 4 bases clipped from V and 3 bases from J, the junction kept 3 bases outside the gene matches. The germline CDR1 and CDR2 sequences are SQVTM and ANQGSEA. DNA of the CDR3: TGCAGCGTTGGGACAGGGGCTCACACTGAAGCTTTCTTT. Protein product: CSVGTGAHTEAFF.

The chain has TRBV14 and TRBJ2-2; D unclear. CDR3 length equals 14 residues. Germline V gene lookup returns CDR1 SGHDN and CDR2 FVKESK. Trimming left V 2 bases short and J 4 bases short, with 8 bases between. In DNA, the CDR3 is TGTGCCAGCAGCCAAAGTGATAGCACCGGGGAGCTGTTTTTT. It yields the protein CASSQSDSTGELFF.

V and J are TRBV19 and TRBJ1-5; D is perhaps TRBD1 (5 bases). The V end lost 6 bases, the J end lost 0 bases, and 12 bases lay between the germline ends. Germline values: CDR1 LNHDA, CDR2 SQIVND (reference sequence). The CDR3 length is 15 residues. CDR3 region: CASSRDSNSNQPQHF. CDR3 in DNA: TGTGCCAGTAGCCGAGACAGTAATAGCAATCAGCCCCAGCATTTT.

The chain is built from TRBV6-1 and TRBJ1-5; 9 positions agree with TRBD1. CDR3 length equals 16 residues. CDR1 MNHNS and CDR2 SASEGT come from the germline V gene. Trimming at V came to 4 bases and at J to 2 bases, leaving 6 bases not matched to a gene. CDR3 DNA: TGTGCCAGCAGTGGGGACGGGACAGGGCGCAATCAGCCCCAGCATTTT. Its protein is CASSGDGTGRNQPQHF.

The chain recombines TRBV5-6 with TRBJ2-4; a weak D match, TRBD2 (6 bases). The CDR3 runs to 15 residues. Trimming took off 4 bases at V and 3 bases at J, with 14 bases between the two ends. Germline V gene data show CDR1 as SGHDT and CDR2 as YYEEEE. The CDR3 spells CASSPGRRGKNIQYF. The DNA for the CDR3 is TGTGCCAGCAGCCCCGGGCGGCGGGGCAAAAACATTCAGTACTTC.

This clone was seen once. The rearrangement joins TRBV30 to TRBJ2-3; 13 positions match TRBD2. Germline loops: CDR1 GTSNPN, CDR2 SVGIG (reference sequence). This CDR3 is built from 14 residues. V trimming: 3 bases; J trimming: 8 bases; junction bases outside the gene matches: 5. CDR3 loop: CAWRLAGGVGTQYF. The CDR3 region has the DNA TGTGCCTGGAGACTAGCGGGGGGGGTTGGTACGCAGTATTTT.

CDR3: CASSASGLAGGETQYF. The CDR3 DNA sequence: TGTGCCAGCAGTGCCTCGGGACTAGCGGGAGGGGAGACCCAGTACTTC. The V and J genes are TRBV2 and TRBJ2-5; 16 nucleotides agree with TRBD2. CDR3 size: 16 residues. J gave up 5 bases and V 4 bases, and 4 bases lay outside the gene matches. CDR1 SNHLY and CDR2 FYNNEI come from the germline V gene.

The rearrangement uses TRBV7-3 and TRBJ1-2, with 9 bases that match TRBD1. CDR1 and CDR2 from the germline V gene are SGHTA and FQGTGA. The trim removed 5 bases at V and 2 bases at J, leaving 6 bases unmatched. The CDR3 is 15 amino acids. CDR3 sequence (DNA): TGTGCCAGCAGCGCAACAGGGGGCAGGAACTATGGCTACACCTTC. It specifies CASSATGGRNYGYTF.

V usage is TRBV24-1 and J usage is TRBJ2-1; 9 bases are a match to TRBD1. Germline assignment: CDR1 KGHDR and CDR2 SFDVKD. The CDR3 runs to 12 residues. With 5 bases clipped from V and 13 bases from J, the junction kept 5 bases outside the gene matches. CDR3 DNA: TGTGCCACCAGTGTCGGGACAGGGACCCAGTTCTTC. It translates to CATSVGTGTQFF.

The chain links TRBV5-4 to TRBJ1-2; D ambiguous. Germline-derived CDR1 and CDR2 are SGHNT and YYREEE (reference sequence). V gave up 1 base and J gave up 6 bases, with 7 bases separating them. CDR3 length: 12 amino acids. CDR3 in DNA: TGTGCCAGCAGCTTGTACGAGAATGGCTACACCTTC. Encoded protein: CASSLYENGYTF.

The chain employs TRBV6-6 and TRBJ2-1; the match to TRBD2 covers 11 bases. J lost 7 bases, V lost 6 bases, and 8 bases had no gene match. The CDR3 has 15 residues. Per germline, CDR1 MNHNY and CDR2 SVGAGI (reference sequence). CDR3 residues: CASSPVAGGGNEQFF. The CDR3 DNA reads as TGTGCCAGCAGCCCAGTAGCGGGGGGGGGTAATGAGCAGTTCTTC.

The chain joins TRBV7-2 to TRBJ1-1; 8 positions agree with TRBD1. This CDR3 spans 14 amino acids. The junction had 6 bases not matched to a gene; V was cut back by 4 bases and J by 5 bases. Germline V gene sequence: CDR1 SGHTA, CDR2 FQGNSA. CDR3 coding DNA: TGTGCCAGCAGCTCTCTGACAGGGGCGACTGAAGCTTTCTTT. It yields the protein CASSSLTGATEAFF.

The chain carries TRBV2 and TRBJ1-3; 10 nucleotides agree with TRBD1. Per germline, CDR1 SNHLY and CDR2 FYNNEI. With V trimmed by 4 bases and J by 3 bases, 3 bases remained unmatched. This CDR3 spans 15 amino acids. The CDR3, as DNA: TGTGCCAGCAGTGGGGACAGGGGTTATGGAAACACCATATATTTT. This codes for CASSGDRGYGNTIYF.